This T cell receptor (beta chain) was recorded in a study of response to subunit inactivated influenza vaccine. Study-wide results and limits: Every seasonal influenza vaccination brings in few new T cells, the authors suggested.

Points on this clonotype: What it recognizes is unknown.

MiXCR, applied by TCRdb to the RT-PCR reads, yields one record per CDR3 protein. Of about 700,000 distinct CDR3 sequences listed, about 15% were seen once; the top ten hold roughly 6.4%. Germline assignment: CDR1 SNHLY and CDR2 FYNNEI. CDR3 length equals 13 residues. Trimming pared 6 bases from V and 13 bases from J, leaving 21 bases between. Material: PBMCs from blood, obtained roughly 15 days before vaccination. The sequence derives from a man in his forties or fifties who received an inactivated influenza vaccine. This sequence joins TRBV2 and TRBJ1-2; a weak D match, TRBD1 (5 bases). The CDR3 here is CASRYSGREIATF. CDR3 nucleotides: TGTGCCAGCAGATATAGCGGCAGGGAGATTGCCACCTTC. The complete variable domain, with remaining parts taken from reference TRBV2 and TRBJ1-2, reads EPEVTQTPSHQVTQMGQEVILRCVPISNHLYFYWYRQILGQKVEFLVSFYNNEISEKSEIFDDQFSVERPDGSNFTLKIRSTKLEDSAMYFCASRYSGREIATFGSGTRLTVV.